The TCR beta chain under discussion was sequenced for a study of blood T cells in healthy people across ages. Overall study results and limits: Age showed a roughly linear inverse relationship with TCR beta diversity per million T cells. Diversity was higher, and naive CD4+ cells more numerous, in long-lived donors than in aged donors.

The second PCR ran roughly 7 to 12 cycles with a sample-barcoded 5' primer and J-beta primers. TCRdb reprocessed the 5' RACE reads with MiXCR, giving one entry per CDR3 protein. The table records some 1.5 million distinct CDR3 sequences, roughly 30% of them present only once. Germline V CDR1 and CDR2: MNHEY, SVGAGI. The CDR3 runs to 16 residues. Trimming cost V 0 bases and J 4 bases, with 15 bases left between them. This clonotype has only a few counts. The antigen remains undetermined. The chain combines TRBV6-5 with TRBJ1-2; no clear D. Sequencing was performed on blood. This sequence originates from a woman younger than 45 in good health. The CDR3 DNA follows: TGTGCCAGCAGTTACTCGAGAGGCACTATGGCCTATGGCTACACCTTC. Translation gives CASSYSRGTMAYGYTF.